The next 9 T cell receptor beta chains were all read from a single sample in a study of CD8+CD57+ T cells in acquired aplastic anemia. All patients picked for sequencing had shown, by flow cytometry, an expansion of CD8+CD57+ cells. The study profiled TCR beta VDJ and CDR3 using genomic DNA as template. TCRdb fed the reads into MiXCR, producing one record per CDR3 protein. The data hold approximately 80,000 distinct CDR3 sequences, with roughly 72% observed a single time. Material for sequencing was sorted CD4+, CD8+, or CD8+CD57+ T cells (not recorded which) from PBMCs. The receptors were gathered from a human donor with aplastic anemia.

This clonotype has only a few counts. This sequence joins TRBV19 and TRBJ2-2, with unresolved D. This CDR3 has 13 residues. Trimming cost V 3 bases and J 3 bases, with 5 bases left between them. In germline, CDR1 is LNHDA, CDR2 SQIVND (reference sequence). CDR3 loop: CASSIRDTGELFF. The CDR3 DNA reads TGTGCCAGTAGTATCCGAGACACCGGGGAGCTGTTTTTT. The full variable domain, in which reference TRBV19 and TRBJ2-2 provide the parts outside the CDR3, is DGGITQSPKYLFRKEGQNVTLSCEQNLNHDAMYWYRQDPGQGLRLIYYSQIVNDFQKGDIAEGYSVSREKKESFPLTVTSAQKNPTAFYLCASSIRDTGELFFGEGSRLTVL.

This clonotype was seen many times. The chain has TRBV14 and TRBJ2-1, with unresolved D. CDR3 length: 16 amino acids. The germline V gene has CDR1 SGHDN and CDR2 FVKESK. The ends were cut back, 0 bases at V and 8 bases at J, with 17 bases in the middle. CDR3 nucleotide sequence: TGTGCCAGCAGCCAAGATCAAGGCCTAGTTGACGATGAGCAGTTCTTC. Translation gives CASSQDQGLVDDEQFF. The complete variable domain, with remaining parts taken from reference TRBV14 and TRBJ2-1, reads EAGVTQFPSHSVIEKGQTVTLRCDPISGHDNLYWYRRVMGKEIKFLLHFVKESKQDESGMPNNRFLAERTGGTYSTLKVQPAELEDSGVYFCASSQDQGLVDDEQFFGPGTRLTVL.

The V gene is TRBV18, the J gene TRBJ1-2; 8 nucleotides agree with TRBD1. The V gene end was trimmed by 4 bases and the J gene end by 4 bases; junction bases not matched to a gene: 14. CDR3 size: 17 residues. The germline V gene has CDR1 KGHSH and CDR2 LQKENI. The CDR3 loop is CASSRIDRGKGSYGYTF. The CDR3 nucleotides read TGTGCCAGCTCACGTATCGACAGGGGAAAGGGATCCTATGGCTACACCTTC.

The CDR3: CASSDRGQTTINSPLHF. The CDR3 nucleotides read TGTGCCAGCAGTGACAGGGGGCAGACCACGATCAATTCACCCCTCCACTTT. The rearrangement uses TRBV2 and TRBJ1-6, with 8 nucleotides matching TRBD1. CDR3 length: 17 residues. J lost 7 bases, V lost 3 bases, and 11 bases had no gene match. Germline CDR1 SNHLY, CDR2 FYNNEI.

This chain connects TRBV7-2 to TRBJ2-5; D unclear. The germline V and J ends were trimmed by 3 bases and 2 bases, with 7 bases remaining between them. CDR3 length equals 13 residues. Germline V CDR1 and CDR2: SGHTA, FQGNSA. CDR3 sequence reads: CASSLPLQETQYF. Written as DNA, the CDR3 is TGTGCCAGCAGCTTGCCCCTTCAAGAGACCCAGTACTTC.

A word on this clonotype: The germline gene is not matched at one end of the junction; a read error may be the cause. The V call is TRBV10-3, the J call TRBJ2-7; no firm D call. The CDR3 spans 13 residues. Germline CDR1 ENHRY, CDR2 SYGVKD. CDR3 in DNA: TGTGCCAGCAGTTACGGGTCGACCTACGAGCAGTACTTC. Translation gives CASSYGSTYEQYF.

This chain links TRBV9 with TRBJ1-5; D unclear. This CDR3 comprises 14 residues. Germline V gene lookup returns CDR1 SGDLS and CDR2 YYNGEE. The ends were cut back, 0 bases at V and 7 bases at J, with 11 bases in the middle. CDR3 in amino acids: CASSVDISSQPQHF. CDR3 nucleotides: TGTGCCAGCAGCGTAGACATATCCTCCCAGCCCCAGCATTTT.

Turning to this clonotype: A single base separates this from a much larger clone, so it may be a read error. The chain employs TRBV12-3 or TRBV12-4 and TRBJ2-2; TRBD2 is a possible D gene (5 bases). CDR3 size: 12 residues. Between the trimmed V and J ends, which lost 7 bases and 5 bases, there was a span of 8 bases. The CDR3 DNA reads as TGTGCCAGCATCCGGGGTACCGGGGAGCTGTTTTTT. Translating it yields CASIRGTGELFF.

The rearrangement links TRBV2 to TRBJ1-6; TRBD1 matches 7 bases. The V gene's germline CDR1 is SNHLY and CDR2 FYNNEI. The CDR3 runs to 14 residues. J lost 6 bases, V lost 6 bases, and 5 bases had no gene match. The CDR3 DNA is TGTGCCAGCAGGAGGGGACAGACTAATTCACCCCTCCACTTT. The encoded protein is CASRRGQTNSPLHF. Full variable domain (rest looked up from reference TRBV2 and TRBJ1-6): EPEVTQTPSHQVTQMGQEVILRCVPISNHLYFYWYRQILGQKVEFLVSFYNNEISEKSEIFDDQFSVERPDGSNFTLKIRSTKLEDSAMYFCASRRGQTNSPLHFGNGTRLTVT.